The 5 T cell receptor beta chains given below trace back to one sample, sequenced in a study of kidney transplant recipient with SARS-CoV-2 infection. Each CDR3 protein is one row after TCRdb ran MiXCR on the reads. Here the sample spans approximately 240,000 distinct CDR3 sequences, 29% being singletons. Here the sequenced sample was a blood sample, taken at baseline and on day 111 from a kidney transplant recipient. All receptors derive from a male patient aged 25 to 39 who had COVID-19 and was a kidney transplant recipient. Part of the T cells may come from the graft donor.

This clonotype showed up many times. V is TRBV28 and J is TRBJ1-6; 8 bases match TRBD1. Germline V CDR1 and CDR2: MDHEN, SYDVKM. V gave up 2 bases and J gave up 7 bases; unmatched junction bases: 7. The CDR3 runs to 16 residues. The CDR3 region has the DNA TGTGCCAGCAGTTTACCGCTTTACAGGGGGAATTCACCCCTCCACTTT. Residues: CASSLPLYRGNSPLHF.

This clonotype was found a few times. This chain joins TRBV25-1 and TRBJ1-2; D ambiguous. CDR3 length equals 17 residues. The germline V gene encodes CDR1 MGHDK and CDR2 SYGVNS. Between the trimmed V and J ends, which lost 4 bases and 4 bases, there was a span of 22 bases. CDR3 amino acids: CASSGLVELGKTYGYTF. The CDR3 nucleotides are TGTGCCAGCAGTGGTTTAGTAGAACTGGGAAAGACCTATGGCTACACCTTC.

Of note for this clonotype: A read error is possible here, since a much larger clone lies one base away. The J gene is TRBJ1-4, the V gene TRBV30, with D perhaps TRBD1 (5 bases). This CDR3 is built from 14 residues. The germline CDR1 and CDR2 sequences are GTSNPN and SVGIG (reference sequence). The CDR3 protein is CAWSPGTRNEELFF. CDR3 nucleotide sequence: TGTGCCTGGAGCCCCGGGACCCGTAATGAAGAACTGTTTTTT.

On this clonotype itself: A clone one base away is much larger, so this may be a read error. This chain connects TRBV7-2 to TRBJ1-2, with D perhaps matching TRBD1 (5 bases). CDR3 length equals 17 residues. The germline V gene encodes CDR1 SGHTA and CDR2 FQGNSA. Trimming shortened V by 5 bases and J by 4 bases, and 23 bases separated the two germline ends. CDR3 sequence reads: CASSHSDRGGKTYGYTF. The DNA for the CDR3 is TGTGCCAGCAGCCATTCCGACAGAGGCGGAAAGACCTATGGCTACACCTTC.

This clonotype was observed many times. This sequence joins TRBV3-1 and TRBJ1-1; D is ambiguous. V was pared by 5 bases and J by 4 bases, with 23 bases between. This CDR3 spans 17 amino acids. Germline V CDR1 and CDR2: LGHDT, YNNKEL (reference sequence). CDR3 nucleotide sequence: TGTGCCAGCAGCGAACAATGTCCCATTTCAATTCGCACTGAAGCTTTCTTT. Translation: CASSEQCPISIRTEAFF.